The present T cell receptor beta chain was sequenced within a study of regulatory T cells in long-lasting Graves disease. CDR3 length: 14 residues. Germline CDR1 SGHRS, CDR2 YFSETQ. Trimming at V came to 0 bases and at J to 6 bases, leaving 3 bases not matched to a gene. The TCR beta library used iRepertoire HTBI primers with Arm-PCR amplification of CDR3. TCRdb itself ran the multiplex PCR reads through MiXCR, one entry per CDR3 protein. The sample yields around 230,000 distinct CDR3 sequences, around 19% seen once. Documented time point: newly diagnosed GD, antithyroid drugs for less than 3 months. Isolated PBMC RNA provided the starting material for the TCR library. This clonotype has at least ten counts. Its antigen remains unidentified. Study conclusions and caveats: Comparison showed that persistent patients shared more public clonotypes (over 2,500) than new patients (nearly 1,000).

The chain couples TRBV5-1 to TRBJ2-1; 7 bases map to TRBD1. This sample comprised peripheral blood mononuclear cells (PBMCs), obtained at new diagnosis, from a patient treated with antithyroid drugs. The source of this sequence is a female donor with Graves disease. The CDR3 DNA follows: TGCGCCAGCAGCTTGGTACAGGGGCCCAATGAGCAGTTCTTC. Translating it yields CASSLVQGPNEQFF. The variable domain in full, completed from reference TRBV5-1 and TRBJ2-1, reads KAGVTQTPRYLIKTRGQQVTLSCSPISGHRSVSWYQQTPGQGLQFLFEYFSETQRNKGNFPGRFSGRQFSNSRSEMNVSTLELGDSALYLCASSLVQGPNEQFFGPGTRLTVL.